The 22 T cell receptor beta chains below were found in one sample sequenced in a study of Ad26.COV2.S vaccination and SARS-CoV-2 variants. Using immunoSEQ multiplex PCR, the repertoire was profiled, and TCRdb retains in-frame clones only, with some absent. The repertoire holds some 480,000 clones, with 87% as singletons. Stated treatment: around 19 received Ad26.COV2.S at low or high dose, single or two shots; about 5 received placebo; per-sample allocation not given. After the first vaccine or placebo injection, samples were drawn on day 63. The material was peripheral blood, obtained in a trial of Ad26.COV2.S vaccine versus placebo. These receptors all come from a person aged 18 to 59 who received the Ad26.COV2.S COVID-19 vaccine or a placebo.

The CDR3 DNA reads as TGTGCCAGCAGCTCTCGACTAGCGGCGCCCAAGGAGAACATTCAGTACTTC. Its protein is CASSSRLAAPKENIQYF. The chain has TRBV5-4 and TRBJ2-4; 9 nucleotides align to TRBD2. Per germline, CDR1 SGHNT and CDR2 YYREEE (reference sequence). Trimming cost V 3 bases and J 7 bases; bases outside gene matches: 14. CDR3 length equals 17 residues.

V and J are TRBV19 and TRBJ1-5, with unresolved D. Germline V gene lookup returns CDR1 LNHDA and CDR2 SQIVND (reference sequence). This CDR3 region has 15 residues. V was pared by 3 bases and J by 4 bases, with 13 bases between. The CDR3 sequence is CASSIATLRNQPQHF. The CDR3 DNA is TGTGCCAGTAGTATCGCGACACTCCGAAATCAGCCCCAGCATTTT.

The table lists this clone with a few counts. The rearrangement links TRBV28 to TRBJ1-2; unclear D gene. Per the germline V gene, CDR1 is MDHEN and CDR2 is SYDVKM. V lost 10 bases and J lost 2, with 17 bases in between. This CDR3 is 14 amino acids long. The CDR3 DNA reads TGTGCCACCCGAGGCTCCGGGCCAAACTATGGCTACACCTTC. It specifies CATRGSGPNYGYTF.

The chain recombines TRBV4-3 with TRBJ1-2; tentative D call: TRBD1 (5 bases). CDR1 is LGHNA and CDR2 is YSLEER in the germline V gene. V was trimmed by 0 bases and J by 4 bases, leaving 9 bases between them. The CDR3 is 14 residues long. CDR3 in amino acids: CASSQEIGGYGYTF. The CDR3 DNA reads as TGCGCCAGCAGCCAAGAGATCGGGGGCTATGGCTACACCTTC.

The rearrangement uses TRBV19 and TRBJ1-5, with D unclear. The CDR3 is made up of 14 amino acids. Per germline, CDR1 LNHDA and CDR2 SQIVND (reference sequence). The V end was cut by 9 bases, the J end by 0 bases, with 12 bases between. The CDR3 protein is CASKGTYSNQPQHF. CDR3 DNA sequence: TGTGCCAGCAAGGGCACCTATAGCAATCAGCCCCAGCATTTT.

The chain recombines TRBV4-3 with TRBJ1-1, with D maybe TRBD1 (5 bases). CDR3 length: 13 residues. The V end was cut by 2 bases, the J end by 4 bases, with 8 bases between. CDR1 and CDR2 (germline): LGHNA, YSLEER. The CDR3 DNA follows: TGCGCCAGCAGCCAATCAGGGTCCACTGAAGCTTTCTTT. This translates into CASSQSGSTEAFF.

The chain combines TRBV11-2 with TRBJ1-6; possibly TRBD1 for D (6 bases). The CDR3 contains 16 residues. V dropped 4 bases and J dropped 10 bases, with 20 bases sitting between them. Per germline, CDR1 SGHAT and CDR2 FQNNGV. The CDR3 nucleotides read TGTGCCAGCAGCTCCCTTGAGGGGGGCTGGCGCTCACCCCTCCACTTT. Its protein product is CASSSLEGGWRSPLHF.

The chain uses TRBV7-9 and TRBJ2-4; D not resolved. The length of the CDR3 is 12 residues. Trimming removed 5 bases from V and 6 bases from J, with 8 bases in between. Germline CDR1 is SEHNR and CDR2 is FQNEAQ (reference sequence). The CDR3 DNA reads TGTGCCAGCAGCCCGGACCCAAACATTCAGTACTTC. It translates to CASSPDPNIQYF.

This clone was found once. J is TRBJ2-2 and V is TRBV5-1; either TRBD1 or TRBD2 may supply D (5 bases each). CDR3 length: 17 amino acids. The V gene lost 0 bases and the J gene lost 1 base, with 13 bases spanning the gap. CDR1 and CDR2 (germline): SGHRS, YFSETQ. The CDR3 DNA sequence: TGCGCCAGCAGCTTGGCGATAGGGACCGGGAACACCGGGGAGCTGTTTTTT. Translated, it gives CASSLAIGTGNTGELFF. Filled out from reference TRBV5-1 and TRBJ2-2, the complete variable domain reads KAGVTQTPRYLIKTRGQQVTLSCSPISGHRSVSWYQQTPGQGLQFLFEYFSETQRNKGNFPGRFSGRQFSNSRSEMNVSTLELGDSALYLCASSLAIGTGNTGELFFGEGSRLTVL.

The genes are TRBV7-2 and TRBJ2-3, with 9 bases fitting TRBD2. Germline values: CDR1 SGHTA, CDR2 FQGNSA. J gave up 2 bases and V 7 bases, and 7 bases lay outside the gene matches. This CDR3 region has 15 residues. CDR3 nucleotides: TGTGCCAGCACCACCCAGCGGGGGGACACAGATACGCAGTATTTT. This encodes CASTTQRGDTDTQYF. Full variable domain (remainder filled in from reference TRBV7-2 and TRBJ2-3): GAGVSQSPSNKVTEKGKDVELRCDPISGHTALYWYRQSLGQGLEFLIYFQGNSAPDKSGLPSDRFSAERTGGSVSTLTIQRTQQEDSAVYLCASTTQRGDTDTQYFGPGTRLTVL.

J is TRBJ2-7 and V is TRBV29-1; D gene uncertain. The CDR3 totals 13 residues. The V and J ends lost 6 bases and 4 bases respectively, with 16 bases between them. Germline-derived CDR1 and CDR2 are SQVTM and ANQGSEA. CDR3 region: CSVALGPAYEQYF. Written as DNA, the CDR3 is TGCAGCGTCGCTCTCGGGCCCGCTTACGAGCAGTACTTC.

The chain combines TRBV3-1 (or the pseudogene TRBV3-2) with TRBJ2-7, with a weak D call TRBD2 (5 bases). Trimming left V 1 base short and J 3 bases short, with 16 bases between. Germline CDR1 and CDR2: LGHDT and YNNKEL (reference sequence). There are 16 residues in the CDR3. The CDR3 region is CASSQAILARYYEQYF. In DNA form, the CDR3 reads TGTGCCAGCAGCCAAGCGATATTAGCGCGGTACTACGAGCAGTACTTC.

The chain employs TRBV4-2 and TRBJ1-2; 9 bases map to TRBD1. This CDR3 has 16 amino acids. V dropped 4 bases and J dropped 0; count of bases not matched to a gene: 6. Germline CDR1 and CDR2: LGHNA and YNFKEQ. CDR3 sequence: CASSPGQGSSNYGYTF. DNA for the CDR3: TGTGCCAGCAGCCCGGGACAGGGTTCGTCTAACTATGGCTACACCTTC.

The CDR3: CASSQDAVGTLYGYTF. The DNA for the CDR3 is TGCGCCAGCAGCCAAGACGCCGTAGGGACGTTATATGGCTACACCTTC. The V call is TRBV4-3, the J call TRBJ1-2; TRBD1 is a possible D gene (5 bases). Trimming stripped 0 bases from V and 5 bases from J, with 16 bases between. Germline loops: CDR1 LGHNA, CDR2 YSLEER. The CDR3 is 16 amino acids.

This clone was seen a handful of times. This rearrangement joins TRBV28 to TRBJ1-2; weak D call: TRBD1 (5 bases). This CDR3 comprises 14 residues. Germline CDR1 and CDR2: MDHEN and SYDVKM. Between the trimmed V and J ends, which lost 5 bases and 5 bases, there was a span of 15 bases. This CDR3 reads CASSPGLENYGYTF. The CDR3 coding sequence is TGTGCCAGCAGTCCGGGACTAGAAAATTATGGCTACACCTTC.

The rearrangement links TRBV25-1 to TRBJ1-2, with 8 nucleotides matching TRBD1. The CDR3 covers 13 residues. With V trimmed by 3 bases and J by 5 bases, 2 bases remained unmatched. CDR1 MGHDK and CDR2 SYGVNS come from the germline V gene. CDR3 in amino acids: CASSETGEYGYTF. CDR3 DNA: TGTGCCAGCAGTGAGACAGGGGAATATGGCTACACCTTC.

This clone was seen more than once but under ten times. Here the CDR3 reads CASTPTGGAYGELFF. CDR3 nucleotide sequence: TGTGCCAGCACCCCAACAGGGGGCGCGTACGGGGAGCTGTTTTTT. The V and J genes are TRBV28 and TRBJ2-2; 9 nucleotides agree with TRBD1. The CDR3 consists of 15 residues. The trim removed 7 bases at V and 7 bases at J, leaving 10 bases unmatched. Germline CDR1 and CDR2: MDHEN and SYDVKM.

CDR3 nucleotides: TGTGCCAGCAGCTTGGGGGGACTAGTGAATAATGAGCAGTTCTTC. Protein: CASSLGGLVNNEQFF. The chain carries TRBV5-6 and TRBJ2-1, with 8 bases fitting TRBD2. Germline V gene sequence: CDR1 SGHDT, CDR2 YYEEEE. The CDR3 contains 15 residues. Unmatched junction bases numbered 6, after V lost 0 bases and J lost 7 bases.

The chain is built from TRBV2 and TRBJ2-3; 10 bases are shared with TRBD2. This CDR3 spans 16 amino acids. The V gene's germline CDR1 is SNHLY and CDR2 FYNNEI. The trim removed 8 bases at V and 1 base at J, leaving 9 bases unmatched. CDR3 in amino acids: CASGPYGLAGTDTQYF. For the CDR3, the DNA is TGTGCCAGCGGACCCTACGGACTAGCGGGCACAGATACGCAGTATTTT.

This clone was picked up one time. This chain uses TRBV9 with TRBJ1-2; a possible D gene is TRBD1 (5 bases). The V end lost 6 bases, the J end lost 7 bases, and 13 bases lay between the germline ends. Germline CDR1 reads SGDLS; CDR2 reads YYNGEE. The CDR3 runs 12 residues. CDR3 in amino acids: CASTQIGGGYTF. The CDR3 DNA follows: TGTGCCAGCACACAAATTGGGGGTGGCTACACCTTC.

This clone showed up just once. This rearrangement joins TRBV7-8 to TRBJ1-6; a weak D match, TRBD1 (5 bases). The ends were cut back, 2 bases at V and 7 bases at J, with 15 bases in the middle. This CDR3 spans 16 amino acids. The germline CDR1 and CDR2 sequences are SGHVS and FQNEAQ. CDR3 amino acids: CASSLRAGNDNSPLHF. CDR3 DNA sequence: TGTGCCAGCAGCTTAAGGGCAGGGAATGACAATTCACCCCTCCACTTT.

The CDR3 nucleotides are TGTGCCAGCAGCAAAGACGGGTGGACCGGGGAGCTGTTTTTT. Translating gives CASSKDGWTGELFF. The J gene is TRBJ2-2, the V gene TRBV7-9; D ambiguous. CDR3 size: 14 residues. Germline CDR1 is SEHNR and CDR2 is FQNEAQ (reference sequence). V was pared by 5 bases and J by 5 bases, with 12 bases between.